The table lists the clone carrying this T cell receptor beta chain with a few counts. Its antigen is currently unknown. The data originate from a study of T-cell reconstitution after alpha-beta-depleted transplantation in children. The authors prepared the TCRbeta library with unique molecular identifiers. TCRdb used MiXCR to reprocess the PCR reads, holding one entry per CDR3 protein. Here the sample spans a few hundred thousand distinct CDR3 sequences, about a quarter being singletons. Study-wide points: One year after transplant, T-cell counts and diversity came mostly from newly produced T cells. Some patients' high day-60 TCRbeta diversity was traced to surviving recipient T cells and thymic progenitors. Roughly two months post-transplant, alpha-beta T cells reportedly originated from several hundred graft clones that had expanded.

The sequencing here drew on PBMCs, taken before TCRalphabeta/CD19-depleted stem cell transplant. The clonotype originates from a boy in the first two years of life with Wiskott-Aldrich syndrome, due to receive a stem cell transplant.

The DNA of the CDR3 is TGTGCCATCAGTATTCACGGGGAGTCTGCCTACAATGAGCAGTTCTTC. It is translated as CAISIHGESAYNEQFF. The rearrangement links TRBV10-3 to TRBJ2-1, with D perhaps matching TRBD2 (5 bases). Germline CDR1 is ENHRY and CDR2 is SYGVKD. Trimming took 5 bases from V and 2 from J, leaving 16 bases between them. There are 16 residues in the CDR3.